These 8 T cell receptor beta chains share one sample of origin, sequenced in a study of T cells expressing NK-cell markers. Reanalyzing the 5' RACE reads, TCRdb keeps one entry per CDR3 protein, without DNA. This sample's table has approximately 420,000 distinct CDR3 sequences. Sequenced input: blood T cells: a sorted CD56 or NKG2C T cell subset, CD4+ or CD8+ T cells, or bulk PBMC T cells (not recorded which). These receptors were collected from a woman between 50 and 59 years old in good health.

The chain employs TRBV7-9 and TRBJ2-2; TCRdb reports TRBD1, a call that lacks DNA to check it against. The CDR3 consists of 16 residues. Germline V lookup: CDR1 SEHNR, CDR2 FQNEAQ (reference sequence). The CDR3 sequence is CASSLVGQVVGGELFF. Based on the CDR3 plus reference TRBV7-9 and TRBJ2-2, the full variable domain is DTGVSQNPRHKITKRGQNVTFRCDPISEHNRLYWYRQTLGQGPEFLTYFQNEAQLEKSRLLSDRFSAERPKGSFSTLEIQRTEQGDSAMYLCASSLVGQVVGGELFFGEGSRLTVL.

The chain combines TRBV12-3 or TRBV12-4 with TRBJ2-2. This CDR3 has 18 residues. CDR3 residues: CASSLEVWTATNTGELFF.

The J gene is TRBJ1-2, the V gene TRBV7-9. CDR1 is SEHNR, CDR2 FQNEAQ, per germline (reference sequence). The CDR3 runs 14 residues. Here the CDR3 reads CASSLGGTIYGYTF.

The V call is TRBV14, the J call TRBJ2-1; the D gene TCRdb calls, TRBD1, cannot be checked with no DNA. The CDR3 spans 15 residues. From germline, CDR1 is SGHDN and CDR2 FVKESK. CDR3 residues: CASSRPGGTYNEQFF.

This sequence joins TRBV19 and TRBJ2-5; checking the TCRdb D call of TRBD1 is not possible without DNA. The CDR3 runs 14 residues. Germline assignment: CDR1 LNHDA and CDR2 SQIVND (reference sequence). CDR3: CASSADRGQETQYF.

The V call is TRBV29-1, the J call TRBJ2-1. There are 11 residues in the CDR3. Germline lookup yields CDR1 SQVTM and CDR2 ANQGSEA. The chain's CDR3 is CSPWYYNEQFF.

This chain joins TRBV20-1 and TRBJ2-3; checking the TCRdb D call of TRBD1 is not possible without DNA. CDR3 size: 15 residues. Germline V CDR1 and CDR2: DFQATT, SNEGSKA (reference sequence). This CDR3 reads CSAPDPSSSTDTQYF.

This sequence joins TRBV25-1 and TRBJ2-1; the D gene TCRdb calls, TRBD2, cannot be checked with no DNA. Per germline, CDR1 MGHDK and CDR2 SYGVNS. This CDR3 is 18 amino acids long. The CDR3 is CASSESRGAEGSYNEQFF.